This entry is about one T cell receptor beta chain. This sample is drawn from a study of monozygotic twins with inflammatory bowel disease. CDR3 length: 13 amino acids. Per the germline V gene, CDR1 is MRHNA and CDR2 is SNTAGT. The UMIs contained a 6-nucleotide sample barcode. They were added by template switching during cDNA synthesis. Each CDR3 protein gets one entry in TCRdb, which reprocessed the 5' RACE reads and gives no DNA. In all, the sample yields over 110,000 distinct CDR3 sequences. The sequenced sample was blood. The sequence was collected from a human donor with ulcerative colitis or Crohn's disease, or a healthy co-twin of an affected twin (not recorded which). The chain is built from TRBV6-4 and TRBJ2-4; TCRdb gives TRBD1 as the D gene, but with no DNA this cannot be confirmed. CDR3 sequence reads: CASSTGIQDIQYF.